Included here is one T cell receptor beta chain sequence, with context. Germline CDR1 and CDR2: MNHEY and SMNVEV (reference sequence). CDR3 length: 12 amino acids. The V segment lost 2 bases and the J segment 6 bases; nucleotides outside the gene matches: 1. This sample stems from a study of blood T cell repertoires in COVID-19. Study context: Specimens from acute and convalescent COVID-19 originated in the United States, Italy and Spain. T cells, B-cell-depleted T cells, or PBMCs provided the cDNA or gDNA that served as material.

Authors' methods: How many nucleated cells were present was estimated from reference gene primer amplification. Sequencing was performed with immunoSEQ multiplex PCR; in TCRdb, only in-frame clones are kept and a portion is missing. V and J calls and clone size are copied from that table; D and trimming were computed from the DNA. The sample lists about 120,000 clones, about 80% occurring once. The source of this sequence is a man aged 35-49 years with active or convalescent COVID-19. Sequencing was carried out using peripheral blood. V usage is TRBV27 and J usage is TRBJ2-7, with 7 bases lining up with TRBD1. The DNA for the CDR3 is TGTGCCAGCAGTTTACCAGGGGGCGAGCAGTACTTC. Translating it yields CASSLPGGEQYF.